The 12 T cell receptor beta chains listed next were all sequenced from one sample in a study of identifying expanded T cells in peripheral blood. TCRdb's table, derived via immunoSEQ multiplex PCR, lists solely in-frame clones and lacks some. This sample has fewer than 85,000 clones, with approximately 90% found just once. The sequenced sample consisted of blood. The receptors come from a person aged 18 to 75 in good health.

The chain couples TRBV29-1 to TRBJ2-1, with TRBD2 matching 8 bases. The germline CDR1 and CDR2 sequences are SQVTM and ANQGSEA. V trimming: 6 bases; J trimming: 8 bases; junction bases outside the gene matches: 12. The CDR3 length is 14 residues. The CDR3: CSVLTGTRPYEQFF. The CDR3 DNA sequence: TGCAGCGTCTTAACCGGGACTAGGCCTTATGAGCAGTTCTTC.

In the case of this clone: The same CDR3 can be traced to other DNA sequences in this sample. This chain links TRBV5-1 with TRBJ2-1; 11 bases map to TRBD2. Germline-derived CDR1 and CDR2 are SGHRS and YFSETQ. After removal of 1 base from V and 7 bases from J, the junction contained 4 bases not matched to a gene. There are 15 residues in the CDR3. In DNA form, the CDR3 reads TGCGCCAGCAGCTTGACTAGCGGGAGTTTGAATGAGCAGTTCTTC. It yields the protein CASSLTSGSLNEQFF.

Only a few counts were recorded for this clone. J is TRBJ2-3 and V is TRBV4-3; D gene ambiguous. The CDR3 runs 15 residues. Per the germline V gene, CDR1 is LGHNA and CDR2 is YSLEER. V lost 2 bases, J lost 2 bases, and 11 bases lay in between. CDR3 bases: TGCGCCAGCAGCCAAAACAGCGAAAACACAGATACGCAGTATTTT. Encoded protein: CASSQNSENTDTQYF.

This clone was found once. The chain recombines TRBV27 with TRBJ2-5; 10 positions match TRBD2. Germline CDR1 reads MNHEY; CDR2 reads SMNVEV (reference sequence). The V and J ends lost 3 bases and 7 bases, in that order; junction bases with no gene match: 8. The CDR3 covers 15 residues. The CDR3 DNA is TGTGCCAGCAGTTTCTCGAGCGGGGGGGCCTTGACCCAGTACTTC. It translates to CASSFSSGGALTQYF.

The genes are TRBV19 and TRBJ2-1, with no clear D. There are 11 residues in the CDR3. Germline values: CDR1 LNHDA, CDR2 SQIVND (reference sequence). V was shortened by 3 bases and J by 8 bases, with 5 bases between the two germline ends. The CDR3 nucleotides read TGTGCCAGTAGTATTATCGATGAGCAGTTCTTC. This gives the protein CASSIIDEQFF.

This clone was detected only once. The J gene is TRBJ2-5, the V gene TRBV19, with D possibly matching TRBD1 (7 bases). The germline V gene has CDR1 LNHDA and CDR2 SQIVND (reference sequence). The V end was cut by 3 bases, the J end by 5 bases, with 13 bases between. CDR3 size: 14 residues. The CDR3 sequence is CASSIGGGAETQYF. CDR3 in DNA: TGTGCCAGTAGTATTGGAGGGGGCGCGGAGACCCAGTACTTC.

In nucleotides, the CDR3 is TGTGCCAGCAGTCCCCAGGGTGGGGGATACGGTGCAACCATATATTTT. It yields the protein CASSPQGGGYGATIYF. The chain carries TRBV28 and TRBJ1-3; D is possibly TRBD1 (5 bases). The CDR3 totals 16 residues. Germline V gene lookup returns CDR1 MDHEN and CDR2 SYDVKM. V was pared by 5 bases and J by 10 bases, with 24 bases between.

This rearrangement joins TRBV11-2 to TRBJ2-7; D gene ambiguous. CDR1 is SGHAT and CDR2 is FQNNGV in the germline V gene. Trimming removed 2 bases from V and 2 bases from J, with 10 bases in between. The CDR3 extends over 14 amino acids. The CDR3 loop reads CASSLSVHPYEQYF. CDR3 coding DNA: TGTGCCAGCAGCTTATCGGTCCATCCCTACGAGCAGTACTTC.

The gene calls are TRBV5-4 and TRBJ2-5, with 8 bases fitting TRBD2. CDR1 and CDR2 (germline): SGHNT, YYREEE (reference sequence). The CDR3 is made up of 11 amino acids. In nucleotides, the CDR3 is TGTGCGGCGGGGGGCCAAGAGACCCAGTACTTC. As protein: CAAGGQETQYF. Together with reference TRBV5-4 and TRBJ2-5, the CDR3 gives the full variable domain: ETGVTQSPTHLIKTRGQQVTLRCSSQSGHNTVSWYQQALGQGPQFIFQYYREEENGRGNFPPRFSGLQFPNYSSELNVNALELDDSALYLCAAGGQETQYFGPGTRLLVL.

The gene calls are TRBV4-2 and TRBJ1-2; TRBD1 agrees at 7 bases. The CDR3 is made up of 16 amino acids. Germline-derived CDR1 and CDR2 are LGHNA and YNFKEQ. The V segment lost 4 bases and the J segment 7 bases; nucleotides outside the gene matches: 15. CDR3 nucleotide sequence: TGTGCCAGCAGCCGCGACAGGGTTCGAGAATCCTCTGGCTACACCTTC. Translated: CASSRDRVRESSGYTF.

In this sample, this clone turned up a few times. The V gene is TRBV6-1, the J gene TRBJ2-1, with 8 bases fitting TRBD2. Germline trimming cut 4 bases from V and 6 bases from J; bases unmatched to any gene: 5. The CDR3 loop spans 14 amino acids. Germline V CDR1 and CDR2: MNHNS, SASEGT. Written as DNA, the CDR3 is TGTGCCAGCAGTGTGGGACTAGGGATCAATGAGCAGTTCTTC. This sequence encodes CASSVGLGINEQFF.

The V gene is TRBV7-2, the J gene TRBJ2-3; D is ambiguous. V was clipped by 3 bases and J by 2 bases, with 6 bases between them. The germline V gene has CDR1 SGHTA and CDR2 FQGNSA. This CDR3 is 13 amino acids long. This CDR3 reads CASSLFSTDTQYF. The CDR3 coding sequence is TGTGCCAGCAGCTTGTTCTCCACAGATACGCAGTATTTT.